The 10 T cell receptor beta chains below were found in one sample sequenced in a study of blood T cells in healthy people across ages. Sample-barcoded 5' priming and a J-beta primer mix drove a second PCR of roughly 7 to 11 cycles. MiXCR, run by TCRdb on the 5' RACE reads, gives a single entry per CDR3 protein. In the table there are 800,000 to 950,000 distinct CDR3 sequences, 25% to 35% of which are singletons. This sample was shared with a second study, whose subject was T cells of mothers and their children.

Material for sequencing was blood. Every receptor here comes from a woman aged 40 to 50 in good health.

This clonotype was observed a few times. The rearrangement links TRBV12-3 or TRBV12-4 to TRBJ2-1, with TRBD1 identical over 10 bases. V lost 7 bases and J lost 7; bases outside the gene matches: 7. This CDR3 has 14 amino acids. CDR3 in amino acids: CASKPGQGGNEQFF. DNA of the CDR3: TGTGCCAGCAAGCCCGGACAGGGGGGTAATGAGCAGTTCTTC.

CDR3: CASGTGGIYEQYF. In DNA, the CDR3 is TGTGCCAGCGGGACAGGGGGCATCTACGAGCAGTACTTC. The chain couples TRBV28 to TRBJ2-7; TRBD1 agrees at 12 bases. This CDR3 has 13 residues. The V segment lost 8 bases and the J segment 3 bases; nucleotides outside the gene matches: 2. CDR1 and CDR2 from the germline V gene are MDHEN and SYDVKM. The variable domain in full, with the rest retrieved from reference TRBV28 and TRBJ2-7, is DVKVTQSSRYLVKRTGEKVFLECVQDMDHENMFWYRQDPGLGLRLIYFSYDVKMKEKGDIPEGYSVSREKKERFSLILESASTNQTSMYLCASGTGGIYEQYFGPGTRLTVT.

Points on this clonotype: It may be a read error: a sequence one base away is much more abundant. The rearrangement uses TRBV29-1 and TRBJ2-1, with 7 bases lining up with TRBD1. Trimming removed 2 bases from V and 13 bases from J; junction bases left unmatched: 14. From germline, CDR1 is SQVTM and CDR2 ANQGSEA. CDR3 size: 14 residues. In nucleotides, the CDR3 is TGCAGCGTTGAAAGGGGGACAGCCCAAGAGACCCAGTTCTTC. This encodes CSVERGTAQETQFF.

This clonotype has a count of ten or more. Here the CDR3 reads CASSQREGMGEQYF. The DNA for the CDR3 is TGCGCCAGCAGCCAAAGGGAGGGAATGGGGGAGCAGTACTTC. This chain links TRBV4-1 with TRBJ2-7; 7 bases fit TRBD2. Looked up from germline, CDR1 is MGHRA and CDR2 is YSYEKL. The V and J ends lost 2 bases and 7 bases, in that order; junction bases with no gene match: 8. The CDR3 runs 14 residues.

This chain connects TRBV19 to TRBJ1-5; 7 bases line up with TRBD1. V trimming: 5 bases; J trimming: 6 bases; junction bases outside the gene matches: 7. The CDR3 runs 14 residues. In germline, CDR1 is LNHDA, CDR2 SQIVND (reference sequence). CDR3 sequence: CASSSTGRSQPQHF. The CDR3 nucleotides read TGTGCCAGTAGTTCGACAGGGAGGTCTCAGCCCCAGCATTTT.

Many counts were recorded for this clonotype. The genes are TRBV4-1 and TRBJ2-7; 7 nucleotides agree with TRBD1. The CDR3 is 15 residues long. The germline V gene has CDR1 MGHRA and CDR2 YSYEKL. V gave up 4 bases and J gave up 0 bases; unmatched junction bases: 6. This CDR3 reads CASSRDGTDSYEQYF. For the CDR3, the DNA is TGCGCCAGCAGCCGGGACGGGACAGACTCCTACGAGCAGTACTTC.

This clonotype has a count of ten or more. The CDR3 loop reads CSVVAPGVEQYF. The CDR3 DNA follows: TGCAGCGTAGTGGCCCCAGGGGTCGAGCAGTACTTC. The genes are TRBV29-1 and TRBJ2-7; possibly TRBD1 for D (6 bases). CDR1 and CDR2 from the germline V gene are SQVTM and ANQGSEA. Trimming cost V 6 bases and J 6 bases, with 15 bases left between them. The CDR3 consists of 12 residues.

The chain carries TRBV12-3 or TRBV12-4 and TRBJ1-1; a weak D match, TRBD1 (6 bases). Trimming shortened V by 5 bases and J by 5 bases, and 9 bases separated the two germline ends. The CDR3 is made up of 12 amino acids. The CDR3 bases are TGTGCCAGCAGTCTGGGACAAACTGAAGCTTTCTTT. It encodes CASSLGQTEAFF.

Worth noting for this clonotype: A much larger clonotype is one base distant, so this may be a read error. The chain links TRBV7-7 to TRBJ2-1; TRBD1 matches at 11 bases. Germline-derived CDR1 and CDR2 are SSHAT and FNYEAQ (reference sequence). The CDR3 is 16 amino acids. CDR3 protein: CASSSLSGTGGDERFF. The CDR3 DNA reads as TGTGCTAGCAGCTCGTTAAGCGGGACAGGGGGGGATGAGCGGTTCTTC. Looking up the rest from reference TRBV7-7 and TRBJ2-1 gives the full variable domain: GAGVSQSPRYKVTKRGQDVTLRCDPISSHATLYWYQQALGQGPEFLTYFNYEAQPDKSGLPSDRFSAERPEGSISTLTIQRTEQRDSAMYRCASSSLSGTGGDERFFGPGTRLTVL.

The chain is built from TRBV10-2 and TRBJ2-5; D remains unclear. This CDR3 has 13 amino acids. Trimming took off 7 bases at V and 5 bases at J, with 14 bases between the two ends. The germline V gene encodes CDR1 WSHSY and CDR2 SAAADI. CDR3 sequence: CASTLRLLETQYF. CDR3 sequence (DNA): TGCGCCAGCACTCTTAGGCTGTTGGAGACCCAGTACTTC.